One sample yielded the 14 T cell receptor beta chains listed below, sequenced in a study of shared clonotypes between healthy human individuals. Generated by immunoSEQ multiplex PCR, the TCRdb table keeps only in-frame clones and is missing some. Here the sample spans about 1.5 million clones, approximately 96% being singletons. The sample consisted of naive CD4+ T cells sorted from blood. As for subset: CD45RA+ positively selected. The receptors stem from a man aged 25-45 years in good health.

The chain joins TRBV19 to TRBJ2-1; 9 nucleotides line up with TRBD2. Trimming removed 2 bases from V and 0 bases from J; junction bases left unmatched: 11. The germline gives CDR1 LNHDA, CDR2 SQIVND (reference sequence). CDR3 length: 19 residues. CDR3 residues: CASSIRGLAVLSSYNEQFF. The CDR3 nucleotides read TGTGCCAGTAGTATACGGGGACTAGCCGTCCTCAGCTCCTACAATGAGCAGTTCTTC.

The chain couples TRBV27 to TRBJ2-1, with 13 bases lining up with TRBD2. V shed 5 bases and J 3 bases; nucleotides not matched to a gene: 7. The germline V gene has CDR1 MNHEY and CDR2 SMNVEV (reference sequence). This CDR3 contains 17 residues. The CDR3 DNA sequence: TGTGCCAGCAGTCCTCGACTAGCGGGAGGACTCTACAATGAGCAGTTCTTC. Translation: CASSPRLAGGLYNEQFF.

The CDR3 loop reads CASSQEPRGGLAFPYEQYF. Written as DNA, the CDR3 is TGTGCCAGCAGCCAAGAACCCCGGGGGGGACTAGCTTTCCCCTACGAGCAGTACTTC. The chain employs TRBV14 and TRBJ2-7; 9 nucleotides line up with TRBD2. The CDR3 length is 19 residues. Germline CDR1 is SGHDN and CDR2 is FVKESK. Trimming cost V 0 bases and J 2 bases; bases outside gene matches: 14. Variable domain in full (rest from reference TRBV14 and TRBJ2-7): EAGVTQFPSHSVIEKGQTVTLRCDPISGHDNLYWYRRVMGKEIKFLLHFVKESKQDESGMPNNRFLAERTGGTYSTLKVQPAELEDSGVYFCASSQEPRGGLAFPYEQYFGPGTRLTVT.

This chain links TRBV4-1 with TRBJ2-3, with D perhaps TRBD1 (5 bases). CDR3 length: 14 amino acids. Germline CDR1 reads MGHRA; CDR2 reads YSYEKL. V was trimmed by 4 bases and J by 1 base, leaving 9 bases between them. CDR3 DNA sequence: TGCGCCAGCAGCCTACAGGAGCGCACAGATACGCAGTATTTT. Translating it yields CASSLQERTDTQYF.

V is TRBV18 and J is TRBJ1-2; D unresolved. V lost 3 bases to trimming and J lost 0 bases, with 14 bases between them. Germline V gene data show CDR1 as KGHSH and CDR2 as LQKENI. The CDR3 is made up of 16 amino acids. The CDR3 spells CASSPELESTNYGYTF. The CDR3 DNA reads as TGTGCCAGCTCACCTGAATTAGAATCCACTAACTATGGCTACACCTTC.

The chain uses TRBV6-1 and TRBJ2-7; 11 nucleotides match TRBD2. V was pared by 4 bases and J by 4 bases, with 3 bases of the junction left unmatched. This CDR3 spans 14 amino acids. Germline CDR1 is MNHNS and CDR2 is SASEGT. The CDR3 is CASSAASGRYEQYF. The CDR3 DNA reads TGTGCCAGCAGTGCCGCTAGCGGGAGGTACGAGCAGTACTTC.

The chain recombines TRBV14 with TRBJ2-7; 10 bases match TRBD2. The CDR3 consists of 17 residues. Losses at the gene ends were 3 bases for V and 3 bases for J; bases not matched to a gene: 11. Germline V gene lookup returns CDR1 SGHDN and CDR2 FVKESK. The CDR3 DNA follows: TGTGCCAGCAGCCACCACTCTCTAGCGGGAGATTACTACGAGCAGTACTTC. It translates to CASSHHSLAGDYYEQYF.

The rearrangement uses TRBV27 and TRBJ2-3, with 7 nucleotides matching TRBD1. The CDR3 has 14 amino acids. Trimming took 5 bases from V and 3 from J; bases not matched to a gene: 5. The germline V gene has CDR1 MNHEY and CDR2 SMNVEV (reference sequence). Written as DNA, the CDR3 is TGTGCCAGCAGTCGTGACAGGGTGACAGATACGCAGTATTTT. It is translated as CASSRDRVTDTQYF.

V and J are TRBV19 and TRBJ2-5; 8 bases match TRBD1. Germline CDR1 and CDR2: LNHDA and SQIVND (reference sequence). J lost 3 bases, V lost 7 bases, and 4 bases had no gene match. The CDR3 is 13 residues long. As DNA, the CDR3 is TGTGCCAGTACCCAGACAGGGGAAGAGACCCAGTACTTC. Translated, it gives CASTQTGEETQYF.

The V call is TRBV27, the J call TRBJ2-1, with unresolved D. CDR3 length: 16 residues. Germline CDR1 reads MNHEY; CDR2 reads SMNVEV (reference sequence). The V and J ends lost 5 bases and 3 bases respectively, with 17 bases between them. This CDR3 reads CASSPTYPEVYNEQFF. The CDR3 DNA sequence: TGTGCCAGCAGTCCGACCTACCCAGAGGTCTACAATGAGCAGTTCTTC.

The chain is built from TRBV2 and TRBJ2-1, with D perhaps matching TRBD2 (7 bases). V was pared by 11 bases and J by 5 bases, with 25 bases between. The germline gives CDR1 SNHLY, CDR2 FYNNEI. This CDR3 region has 16 residues. The CDR3 nucleotides read TGTGCCCTCTTTTGGGGGGGGCGGGAGAGGAACAATGAGCAGTTCTTC. This encodes CALFWGGRERNNEQFF. Drawing the rest from reference TRBV2 and TRBJ2-1, the complete variable domain is EPEVTQTPSHQVTQMGQEVILRCVPISNHLYFYWYRQILGQKVEFLVSFYNNEISEKSEIFDDQFSVERPDGSNFTLKIRSTKLEDSAMYFCALFWGGRERNNEQFFGPGTRLTVL.

The chain links TRBV28 to TRBJ2-2, with unresolved D. Germline values: CDR1 MDHEN, CDR2 SYDVKM. Trimming shortened V by 8 bases and J by 4 bases, and 8 bases separated the two germline ends. The CDR3 spans 12 residues. CDR3 nucleotide sequence: TGTGCCAGCCGGAGCACCACCGGGGAGCTGTTTTTT. This encodes CASRSTTGELFF.

The chain couples TRBV27 to TRBJ2-7; 9 nucleotides align to TRBD1. V shed 8 bases, J shed 2 bases, and the junction held 10 bases outside the gene matches. Germline lookup yields CDR1 MNHEY and CDR2 SMNVEV (reference sequence). The CDR3 length is 15 residues. The CDR3 region is CASGRGQGVPYEQYF. As DNA, the CDR3 is TGTGCCAGCGGGAGGGGACAGGGTGTCCCCTACGAGCAGTACTTC.

Only one count was recorded for this clone. V is TRBV7-9 and J is TRBJ1-5; 7 nucleotides align to TRBD1. J gave up 3 bases and V 1 base, and 15 bases lay outside the gene matches. CDR3 length equals 19 residues. The germline gives CDR1 SEHNR, CDR2 FQNEAQ (reference sequence). CDR3 region: CASSLESTGSRGINQPQHF. Here the CDR3 DNA reads TGTGCCAGCAGCTTAGAATCGACAGGGTCGAGGGGCATCAATCAGCCCCAGCATTTT.